The sample holds many counts of the clone carrying this T cell receptor beta chain. Investigators profiled TCR beta VDJ and CDR3 from genomic DNA template. TCRdb processed the reads anew with MiXCR; each CDR3 protein has one entry. The table has 210,000 or so distinct CDR3 sequences, around 49% seen once; the top ten hold just under 20%. The ends were cut back, 6 bases at V and 1 base at J, with 12 bases in the middle. Germline CDR1 reads LNHDA; CDR2 reads SQIVND (reference sequence). CDR3 length: 14 amino acids. The source of the sample is a study of CD8+CD57+ T cells in acquired aplastic anemia. Study background: Mean DNA quantity obtained from sorted CD4+ and CD8+ cells was about 3.2 ug.

In patients chosen for sequencing, flow cytometry had shown CD8+CD57+ cell expansion. There was no therapy given to any patient before the blood sampling took place. The rearrangement links TRBV19 to TRBJ1-1, with D unresolved. This clonotype originated in a human donor with aplastic anemia. Sequenced material: sorted CD4+, CD8+, or CD8+CD57+ T cells (not recorded which) from PBMCs. This chain's CDR3 is CASSRTPGNTEAFF. The CDR3, as DNA: TGTGCCAGTAGCCGTACACCGGGGAACACTGAAGCTTTCTTT. The entire variable domain, with the rest obtained from reference TRBV19 and TRBJ1-1, is as follows: DGGITQSPKYLFRKEGQNVTLSCEQNLNHDAMYWYRQDPGQGLRLIYYSQIVNDFQKGDIAEGYSVSREKKESFPLTVTSAQKNPTAFYLCASSRTPGNTEAFFGQGTRLTVV.